This T cell receptor (beta chain) was captured by sequencing in a study of metastatic and nonmetastatic thyroid tumors. Turning to the study itself: Both malignant and benign thyroid patients supplied peripheral blood and tumor or nodule tissue samples, across which the repertoires of these patients were then compared. General study results and limits: Reported TCR beta diversity, measured in blood and tumor, was significantly higher for malignant thyroid tumors than for benign nodules.

This CDR3 is 13 amino acids long. The germline CDR1 and CDR2 sequences are DFQATT and SNEGSKA (reference sequence). V lost 5 bases to trimming and J lost 9 bases, with 17 bases between them. Details on this clone: As yet, its antigen is unknown.

From the PCR reads, TCRdb re-called clones with MiXCR. The sample has about 14,000 clones, more than 3% seen once. Patients were all untreated before their thyroid surgery. This clonotype originated in a female donor with papillary thyroid cancer or a benign thyroid nodule (not recorded which). Some clones in this sample may be carry-over from other donors' samples. Sequencing was performed on tumor tissue. The rearrangement joins TRBV20-1 to TRBJ2-1, with unresolved D. In DNA, the CDR3 is TGCAGTGCTCCAAAGCCGTCCTATGCTGAGCAGTTCTTC. It codes for CSAPKPSYAEQFF.